The source of this T cell receptor (beta chain) is a study of radiotherapy plus CTLA-4 blockade in lung cancer (dated by TCRdb to between 2017 and 2018). As for the study more broadly: Objective responses occurred in more than 15% of enrolled patients, and around 29% achieved disease control. On the study overall, not on this receptor specifically: After treatment with radiotherapy and ipilimumab, TCR clones that originated in tumors expanded in peripheral blood. Early dynamic changes in blood T cell clones, together with increased serum interferon-beta after radiation, were reported as the strongest predictors of response.

The germline V gene encodes CDR1 SGHRS and CDR2 YFSETQ. From the cysteine through the phenylalanine, the CDR3 covers 13 amino acids. This entry keeps only the CDR3 DNA: 39 bases, framed from base 1. Cut back by 5 bases and 2 bases, the V and J ends lie 10 bases apart. Preparation of the library involved the immunoSEQ multiplex PCR assay. What TCRdb holds here is the immuneACCESS table cut down to in-frame rearrangements. Part of the clones is not present; checked against another copy, under half of the missing clones reflect an unresolved V gene, and the others are unexplained. In all, the sample holds some 110,000 clones, and roughly four fifths of those were seen once. Jointly, the top ten make up about 3.3% of the sample. The study tested focal radiation therapy combined with CTLA-4 blockade (ipilimumab) in patients with chemo-refractory metastatic non-small-cell lung cancer. Regarding this clone: This clone's antigen is unknown. Per-base quality was not reported, and no clone a single base away is much larger than it.

Recombination linked TRBV5-1 to TRBJ2-5; the D call is possibly TRBD1 or TRBD2, each sharing 5 bases. The clonotype was recovered from a human donor with non-small cell lung cancer that progressed on radiotherapy plus ipilimumab. Some clones in this sample may be carry-over from other donors' samples. The sequences come from peripheral blood, collected from a patient treated with radiotherapy plus ipilimumab. CDR3 region: CASRVGVQETQYF. The DNA sequence reads TGCGCCAGCAGGGTGGGGGTTCAAGAGACCCAGTACTTC.